These 23 T cell receptor beta chains share one sample of origin, sequenced in a study of cytomegalovirus exposure and HLA in healthy donors. 60 Vbeta and 13 Jbeta primers were used in PCR. Profiling relied on immunoSEQ multiplex PCR, and the TCRdb table lists in-frame clones only, not all of them. The sample records roughly 100,000 clones, about 85% being singletons. The sample comprised PBMCs. The receptors originated from a female donor in good health and CMV-seropositive.

The rearrangement joins TRBV18 to TRBJ2-7; 9 nucleotides line up with TRBD1. The V and J ends lost 4 bases and 3 bases, in that order; junction bases with no gene match: 7. The germline V gene encodes CDR1 KGHSH and CDR2 LQKENI. CDR3 size: 15 residues. CDR3 loop: CASSQPGTGNYEQYF. The CDR3 DNA is TGTGCCAGCTCACAACCAGGGACAGGGAACTACGAGCAGTACTTC.

This clone was detected a few times. The V call is TRBV27, the J call TRBJ2-1, with TRBD1 matching 10 bases. Trimming at V came to 5 bases and at J to 8 bases, leaving 9 bases not matched to a gene. Germline V gives CDR1 MNHEY, CDR2 SMNVEV (reference sequence). The CDR3 loop spans 15 amino acids. The CDR3 DNA reads as TGTGCCAGCAGTATGATCCGGGACAGGGGCGATGAGCAGTTCTTC. Translation: CASSMIRDRGDEQFF.

The rearrangement uses TRBV7-2 and TRBJ1-5; no firm D call. V was trimmed by 5 bases and J by 6 bases, leaving 8 bases between them. Germline lookup yields CDR1 SGHTA and CDR2 FQGNSA. The CDR3 runs to 12 residues. CDR3 amino acids: CASSNTSQPQHF. CDR3 sequence (DNA): TGTGCCAGCAGCAATACGAGTCAGCCCCAGCATTTT.

This chain joins TRBV6-1 and TRBJ2-2; D remains ambiguous. Germline CDR1 reads MNHNS; CDR2 reads SASEGT. This CDR3 is built from 15 residues. Between the trimmed V and J ends, which lost 1 base and 4 bases, there was a span of 10 bases. Written as DNA, the CDR3 is TGTGCCAGCAGTGAAGGGGTAGCCGGCACCGGGGAGCTGTTTTTT. Translating it yields CASSEGVAGTGELFF.

The rearrangement links TRBV25-1 to TRBJ2-2, with TRBD1 matching over 9 bases. Losses at the gene ends were 5 bases for V and 3 bases for J; bases not matched to a gene: 4. Germline V gene data show CDR1 as MGHDK and CDR2 as SYGVNS. This CDR3 contains 15 residues. CDR3 sequence (DNA): TGTGCCAGCAGTCGCCGGGACAGGGACACCGGGGAGCTGTTTTTT. Translation: CASSRRDRDTGELFF.

This clone was seen only a few times. The rearrangement joins TRBV6-6 to TRBJ2-3; a weak D match, TRBD2 (5 bases). The CDR3 consists of 13 residues. Between the trimmed V and J ends, which lost 6 bases and 8 bases, there was a span of 15 bases. Germline-derived CDR1 and CDR2 are MNHNY and SVGAGI (reference sequence). The DNA for the CDR3 is TGTGCCAGCAGCCCCTCACTAGGTAGTACGCAGTATTTT. Translation: CASSPSLGSTQYF.

V gene TRBV5-4 combines with J gene TRBJ1-5, with D perhaps TRBD1 (6 bases). Deletions cut 5 bases from V and 4 bases from J, with 10 bases between. This CDR3 has 13 residues. CDR1 is SGHNT, CDR2 YYREEE, per germline (reference sequence). The CDR3 sequence: CASSQGRNQPQHF. For the CDR3, the DNA is TGTGCCAGCAGTCAGGGGAGAAATCAGCCCCAGCATTTT. The full variable domain, rest sourced from reference TRBV5-4 and TRBJ1-5, is ETGVTQSPTHLIKTRGQQVTLRCSSQSGHNTVSWYQQALGQGPQFIFQYYREEENGRGNFPPRFSGLQFPNYSSELNVNALELDDSALYLCASSQGRNQPQHFGDGTRLSIL.

V is TRBV11-2 and J is TRBJ2-7, with a weak D call TRBD2 (5 bases). The germline V gene encodes CDR1 SGHAT and CDR2 FQNNGV. The V end was cut by 0 bases, the J end by 2 bases, with 23 bases between. The CDR3 has 19 residues. CDR3 nucleotide sequence: TGTGCCAGCAGCTTAGATCAGGACTTTAGGGCGCCCGGCCCCTACGAGCAGTACTTC. This sequence encodes CASSLDQDFRAPGPYEQYF.

The V and J genes are TRBV15 and TRBJ2-1; 8 bases are shared with TRBD2. The germline gives CDR1 LNHNV, CDR2 YYDKDF (reference sequence). This CDR3 has 12 amino acids. J gave up 10 bases and V 3 bases, and 2 bases lay outside the gene matches. CDR3 loop: CATSSIAGEQFF. For the CDR3, the DNA is TGTGCCACCAGCAGTATAGCGGGAGAGCAGTTCTTC.

This clone was counted between two and nine times. The chain joins TRBV5-4 to TRBJ2-7; TRBD2 is a possible D gene (6 bases). The CDR3 is 13 amino acids. The germline gives CDR1 SGHNT, CDR2 YYREEE (reference sequence). V lost 0 bases, J lost 6 bases, and 10 bases lay in between. The CDR3 region has the DNA TGTGCCAGCAGCTTGGGACTGGGAGGCGAGCAGTACTTC. Its translation: CASSLGLGGEQYF.

This chain links TRBV28 with TRBJ2-3, with D tentatively TRBD1 (5 bases). CDR3 length: 13 residues. With 5 bases removed from V and 5 bases from J, the gap between germline ends came to 11 bases. Germline V lookup: CDR1 MDHEN, CDR2 SYDVKM. The CDR3 loop is CASSRDSQDTQYF. In DNA form, the CDR3 reads TGTGCCAGCAGTCGCGACAGTCAAGATACGCAGTATTTT.

V usage is TRBV6-1 and J usage is TRBJ1-2; D is undetermined. Germline V CDR1 and CDR2: MNHNS, SASEGT. Deletions cut 2 bases from V and 5 bases from J, with 9 bases between. The CDR3 sequence is 13 residues long. CDR3 sequence reads: CASSEHGVYGYTF. The CDR3 bases are TGTGCCAGCAGTGAACACGGGGTGTATGGCTACACCTTC.

This chain uses TRBV5-1 with TRBJ2-5, with 12 bases lining up with TRBD1. The germline gives CDR1 SGHRS, CDR2 YFSETQ. This CDR3 has 17 residues. V gave up 3 bases and J gave up 5 bases; unmatched junction bases: 11. DNA for the CDR3: TGCGCCAGCAGCTATCGACCGGGACAGGGGGCTGTGGAGACCCAGTACTTC. It yields the protein CASSYRPGQGAVETQYF.

The chain combines TRBV7-6 with TRBJ2-5; 7 nucleotides align to TRBD1. This CDR3 is 15 amino acids long. The J segment lost 5 bases and the V segment lost 5 bases, leaving 11 bases of the junction unmatched. Germline lookup yields CDR1 SGHVS and CDR2 FNYEAQ. CDR3 bases: TGTGCCAGCAGCCCCGGGACAGCGAGGCGGGAGACCCAGTACTTC. Its translation: CASSPGTARRETQYF. Filled out from reference TRBV7-6 and TRBJ2-5, the complete variable domain reads GAGVSQSPRYKVTKRGQDVALRCDPISGHVSLYWYRQALGQGPEFLTYFNYEAQQDKSGLPNDRFSAERPEGSISTLTIQRTEQRDSAMYRCASSPGTARRETQYFGPGTRLLVL.

The V call is TRBV2, the J call TRBJ2-7; 7 nucleotides line up with TRBD2. The CDR3 runs 12 residues. Germline-derived CDR1 and CDR2 are SNHLY and FYNNEI. V lost 8 bases to trimming and J lost 1 base; unmatched junction nucleotides: 2. CDR3 protein: CASGTTSYEQYF. CDR3 in DNA: TGTGCCAGCGGGACTACATCCTACGAGCAGTACTTC.

This sequence joins TRBV28 and TRBJ2-1, with D perhaps TRBD2 (6 bases). Trimming took 3 bases from V and 0 from J, leaving 12 bases between them. Germline V gene lookup returns CDR1 MDHEN and CDR2 SYDVKM. The CDR3 loop spans 16 amino acids. The CDR3 DNA sequence: TGTGCCAGCAGTTTTGCGGACGGGAGCTCCTACAATGAGCAGTTCTTC. Translated: CASSFADGSSYNEQFF. Full variable domain (remainder filled in from reference TRBV28 and TRBJ2-1): DVKVTQSSRYLVKRTGEKVFLECVQDMDHENMFWYRQDPGLGLRLIYFSYDVKMKEKGDIPEGYSVSREKKERFSLILESASTNQTSMYLCASSFADGSSYNEQFFGPGTRLTVL.

The chain combines TRBV18 with TRBJ2-7, with TRBD2 identical over 9 bases. The CDR3 is 15 residues long. The V and J ends lost 3 bases and 2 bases, in that order; junction bases with no gene match: 5. Looked up from germline, CDR1 is KGHSH and CDR2 is LQKENI. In DNA form, the CDR3 reads TGTGCCAGCTCACCGTTGGCTAGCGGGACCTACGAGCAGTACTTC. Amino acid sequence: CASSPLASGTYEQYF.

The chain has TRBV30 and TRBJ1-2, with TRBD1 as a possible D gene (5 bases). This CDR3 region has 11 residues. Trimming stripped 5 bases from V and 8 bases from J, with 12 bases between. Germline loops: CDR1 GTSNPN, CDR2 SVGIG (reference sequence). CDR3 nucleotides: TGTGCCTGGTCCCCAGGGCGCGGCTACACCTTC. As protein: CAWSPGRGYTF.

The chain combines TRBV19 with TRBJ2-7; TRBD1 matches 10 bases. CDR1 and CDR2 (germline): LNHDA, SQIVND (reference sequence). The CDR3 runs to 16 residues. With 5 bases clipped from V and 5 bases from J, the junction kept 12 bases outside the gene matches. This CDR3 reads CASSPDRDRGLDEQYF. CDR3 sequence (DNA): TGTGCCAGTAGTCCGGACCGGGACAGGGGCTTGGACGAGCAGTACTTC.

V and J are TRBV4-2 and TRBJ1-2; D remains ambiguous. The CDR3 spans 16 residues. Per germline, CDR1 LGHNA and CDR2 YNFKEQ. Trimming removed 0 bases at V and 3 bases at J, with 14 bases between. DNA for the CDR3: TGTGCCAGCAGCCAAGATATTCCCTCCGGGTACTATGGCTACACCTTC. It codes for CASSQDIPSGYYGYTF.

The chain couples TRBV5-1 to TRBJ1-2; 9 bases are shared with TRBD1. The ends lost 1 base at V and 7 bases at J; junction bases unmatched: 11. The CDR3 spans 16 residues. Looked up from germline, CDR1 is SGHRS and CDR2 is YFSETQ. As DNA, the CDR3 is TGCGCCAGCAGCTTGCGGCTACAGGGGGCTCTGGGTGGCTACACCTTC. As protein: CASSLRLQGALGGYTF. Supplemented by reference TRBV5-1 and TRBJ1-2, the full variable domain reads KAGVTQTPRYLIKTRGQQVTLSCSPISGHRSVSWYQQTPGQGLQFLFEYFSETQRNKGNFPGRFSGRQFSNSRSEMNVSTLELGDSALYLCASSLRLQGALGGYTFGSGTRLTVV.

This rearrangement joins TRBV28 to TRBJ1-1, with D possibly matching TRBD1 (6 bases). The CDR3 consists of 14 residues. Germline lookup yields CDR1 MDHEN and CDR2 SYDVKM. V was pared by 6 bases and J by 1 base, with 12 bases between. Written as DNA, the CDR3 is TGTGCCAGCAGCCCGAGGACAGAGAACACTGAAGCTTTCTTT. It specifies CASSPRTENTEAFF.

This rearrangement joins TRBV6-4 to TRBJ2-1, with TRBD1 matching over 7 bases. The CDR3 has 16 residues. With 5 bases clipped from V and 9 bases from J, the junction kept 16 bases outside the gene matches. Germline CDR1 is MRHNA and CDR2 is SNTAGT. CDR3 protein: CASSYGPGGFNIEQFF. The CDR3 DNA follows: TGTGCCAGCAGTTATGGCCCAGGGGGTTTTAATATTGAGCAGTTCTTC.